This T cell receptor (beta chain) was sequenced for a study of CD8 T cells in Susac syndrome. CD8+ and CD4+ T cells from blood underwent TCR beta sequencing, which was carried out in a high-throughput format. The control group consisted of healthy donors matched for age and sex. Isolation of CD8+ and CD4+ T cells was performed negatively, whereas enrichment of TEMRA cells was done by FACS. The CDR3 is made up of 12 amino acids. Germline V CDR1 and CDR2: MNHEY, SVGAGI. Trimming cost V 2 bases and J 8 bases, with 9 bases left between them. Random hexamers were used to reverse transcribe the RNA input (0.5 to 1 ug). TCR beta CDR3 was amplified by immunoSEQ covering 54 Vbeta and 13 Jbeta. TCRdb analysed the immunoSEQ multiplex PCR reads with MiXCR anew, one entry per CDR3 protein. Here the sample spans about 70,000 distinct CDR3 sequences, around 93% being singletons.

This sequence was found in a human donor in good health. The sample consisted of CD8+ T cells from PBMCs. The rearrangement links TRBV6-5 to TRBJ1-1, with D possibly being TRBD1 (6 bases). CDR3 residues: CASSYPGQEAFF. The CDR3 bases are TGTGCCAGCAGTTACCCCGGACAGGAAGCTTTCTTT.